This T cell receptor beta chain stems from a study of blood T cell repertoires in COVID-19. Study as a whole: The United States, Italy and Spain provided the acute and convalescent COVID-19 samples. T cells, B-cell-depleted T cells, or PBMCs supplied cDNA or gDNA.

Germline CDR1 and CDR2: LGHNA and YSLEER. The CDR3 consists of 14 residues. This clone was seen just once. One end of the junction fails to match germline, which may point to a read error. Here immunoSEQ multiplex PCR was the method, and the copy in TCRdb shows in-frame clones only, minus some. The sample contains about 210,000 clones, under 90% of which appear only once. The rearrangement joins TRBV4-3 to TRBJ1-4, with TRBD1 identical over 8 bases. Material for sequencing was peripheral blood. The TCR was taken from a woman aged 40 to 50 with active or convalescent COVID-19. The CDR3 DNA sequence: TGCGCCAGCAGCCTGGACAGGGCCTATGAGAAACTGTTTTTT. Protein product: CASSLDRAYEKLFF.